This T cell receptor beta chain was captured in a study of blood T cell repertoires in COVID-19. In this sample, this clone turned up a few times. Assay used: immunoSEQ multiplex PCR; TCRdb lists only in-frame clones, some missing. The data hold about 120,000 clones, with roughly 82% observed a single time. Germline lookup yields CDR1 SGHRS and CDR2 YFSETQ. The CDR3 has 15 residues. V was clipped by 4 bases and J by 6 bases, with 17 bases between them. This receptor was taken from a human donor in a cohort sampled during active COVID-19. The sequenced material came from peripheral blood. The rearrangement joins TRBV5-1 to TRBJ2-4; D possibly corresponds to TRBD1 (5 bases). CDR3 protein: CASSATVTVPNIQYF. Here the CDR3 DNA reads TGCGCCAGCAGCGCGACCGTGACAGTCCCAAACATTCAGTACTTC. The full variable domain, completed using reference TRBV5-1 and TRBJ2-4, is KAGVTQTPRYLIKTRGQQVTLSCSPISGHRSVSWYQQTPGQGLQFLFEYFSETQRNKGNFPGRFSGRQFSNSRSEMNVSTLELGDSALYLCASSATVTVPNIQYFGAGTRLSVL.